This T cell receptor (beta chain) was documented in a study of T cells expressing NK-cell markers. Across the whole study: The sequencing cohort of eight donors included seven HCMV-seropositive individuals and one seronegative individual. Study-wide findings and caveats: Dominant NKG2C+ clonotypes accounted for about 1.0-8% of CD8+ T cells in roughly 6 donors. Four donors showed these clonotypes also leading the CD3+CD56-NKG2C+ fraction.

From the 5' RACE reads, TCRdb lists one entry per CDR3 protein and no DNA. This sample's table reports roughly 160,000 distinct CDR3 sequences. Points on this clonotype: As yet, its antigen is unknown.

Germline CDR1 SQVTM, CDR2 ANQGSEA. CDR3 length: 15 residues. Sequencing input: blood T cells: a sorted CD56 or NKG2C T cell subset, CD4+ or CD8+ T cells, or bulk PBMC T cells (not recorded which). The chain links TRBV29-1 to TRBJ2-1; no DNA is available, so the TRBD2 call from TCRdb remains unchecked. The TCR was taken from a man aged 18-75 years in good health. The CDR3 region is CSVEGGPSSYNEQFF.